This TCR beta chain was identified in a study of T cell responses to AZD1222 COVID-19 vaccine. Trimming pared 0 bases from V and 3 bases from J, leaving 7 bases between. In germline, CDR1 is KGHSH, CDR2 LQKENI. The length of the CDR3 is 14 residues. Clones were read by immunoSEQ multiplex PCR, and TCRdb kept only the in-frame ones, dropping some. The sample records just under 100,000 clones, nearly 90% being singletons. The starting material was peripheral blood, obtained on day 0 of AZD1222 vaccination. The chain combines TRBV18 with TRBJ2-3; no clear D gene. The source of this sequence is an adult in good health. CDR3 in amino acids: CASSPPPATDTQYF. CDR3 sequence (DNA): TGTGCCAGCTCACCACCGCCGGCGACAGATACGCAGTATTTT.